This entry lists 9 T cell receptor beta chains sequenced from one sample in a study of PD-1 blockade in classical Hodgkin lymphoma. Each patient relapsed following autologous stem cell transplantation, and prior brentuximab vedotin exposure differed. Clones were read by immunoSEQ multiplex PCR, and TCRdb kept only the in-frame ones, dropping some. The sample has roughly 70,000 clones; 70% to 75% are singletons. The material was peripheral blood mononuclear cells (PBMCs), obtained before the second cycle of nivolumab. The receptors derive from a human donor with classical Hodgkin lymphoma.

The V call is TRBV14, the J call TRBJ2-2; 9 bases map to TRBD1. Per germline, CDR1 SGHDN and CDR2 FVKESK. The CDR3 totals 16 residues. V lost 3 bases to trimming and J lost 3 bases; unmatched junction nucleotides: 5. CDR3 DNA sequence: TGTGCCAGCAGCCATCGGGGGACAGGGCACACCGGGGAGCTGTTTTTT. Its translation is CASSHRGTGHTGELFF.

This sequence joins TRBV5-6 and TRBJ2-2; D call uncertain. The CDR3 has 14 amino acids. V shed 0 bases and J shed 2 bases, with 5 bases lying between them. Germline-derived CDR1 and CDR2 are SGHDT and YYEEEE. CDR3 coding DNA: TGTGCCAGCAGCTTGGGTCCCAACACCGGGGAGCTGTTTTTT. Protein: CASSLGPNTGELFF.

The CDR3 loop reads CASTGSRGANYGYTF. The CDR3 DNA follows: TGTGCCAGCACCGGATCCAGGGGAGCTAACTATGGCTACACCTTC. This rearrangement joins TRBV9 to TRBJ1-2, with D perhaps matching TRBD1 (6 bases). The CDR3 is 15 amino acids. From germline, CDR1 is SGDLS and CDR2 YYNGEE. The V gene lost 6 bases and the J gene lost 0 bases, with 15 bases spanning the gap. Full variable domain (missing parts from reference TRBV9 and TRBJ1-2): DSGVTQTPKHLITATGQRVTLRCSPRSGDLSVYWYQQSLDQGLQFLIQYYNGEERAKGNILERFSAQQFPDLHSELNLSSLELGDSALYFCASTGSRGANYGYTFGSGTRLTVV.

This chain links TRBV23-1 with TRBJ2-7, with TRBD1 matching 8 bases. TRBV23-1 is reported as an ORF; its role is uncertain. The CDR3 is 15 residues long. Germline trimming cut 3 bases from V and 3 bases from J; bases unmatched to any gene: 7. CDR3 coding DNA: TGCGCCAGCAGTCAGGACAGGGCTCTAAACTACGAGCAGTACTTC. Protein sequence: CASSQDRALNYEQYF.

The rearrangement links TRBV7-9 to TRBJ2-7; TRBD1 matches at 8 bases. With 3 bases clipped from V and 5 bases from J, the junction kept 3 bases outside the gene matches. Germline V CDR1 and CDR2: SEHNR, FQNEAQ (reference sequence). CDR3 size: 13 residues. CDR3: CASSFGQGNEQYF. CDR3 DNA sequence: TGTGCCAGCAGCTTCGGACAGGGTAACGAGCAGTACTTC.

CDR3 bases: TGTGCCAGCAGTCCCCAAATCCGGGACAGGGGTGGCGACGAGCAGTACTTC. It codes for CASSPQIRDRGGDEQYF. The chain combines TRBV28 with TRBJ2-7; 10 positions match TRBD1. In germline, CDR1 is MDHEN, CDR2 SYDVKM. V lost 5 bases, J lost 5 bases, and 15 bases stayed unmatched. The CDR3 loop spans 17 amino acids. The complete variable domain, with remaining parts taken from reference TRBV28 and TRBJ2-7, reads DVKVTQSSRYLVKRTGEKVFLECVQDMDHENMFWYRQDPGLGLRLIYFSYDVKMKEKGDIPEGYSVSREKKERFSLILESASTNQTSMYLCASSPQIRDRGGDEQYFGPGTRLTVT.

CDR3 DNA sequence: TGTGCCAGCAGCTGGGACTACAACACAGATACGCAGTATTTT. Its translation: CASSWDYNTDTQYF. The chain uses TRBV5-4 and TRBJ2-3; 7 bases fit TRBD2. V shed 3 bases and J 2 bases; nucleotides not matched to a gene: 3. Germline lookup yields CDR1 SGHNT and CDR2 YYREEE (reference sequence). This CDR3 is 14 amino acids long.

The V gene is TRBV19, the J gene TRBJ2-2, with TRBD2 identical over 7 bases. This CDR3 has 13 amino acids. The germline CDR1 and CDR2 sequences are LNHDA and SQIVND (reference sequence). The V and J ends lost 3 bases and 7 bases, in that order; junction bases with no gene match: 2. For the CDR3, the DNA is TGTGCCAGTAGTATGGGGGGGTTCGGGGAGCTGTTTTTT. Encoded protein: CASSMGGFGELFF.

This clone is medium-sized within its sample. This chain uses TRBV19 with TRBJ1-1; D uncertain. The V end was cut by 8 bases, the J end by 0 bases, with 10 bases between. The CDR3 sequence is 13 residues long. Germline V CDR1 and CDR2: LNHDA, SQIVND (reference sequence). The CDR3 DNA is TGTGCCAGTGGGGTCTCTATGAACACTGAAGCTTTCTTT. Translating gives CASGVSMNTEAFF.